These 10 T cell receptor beta chains came from one sample sequenced in a study of radiation and T cells in renal cell carcinoma. The time point here: baseline pretreatment blood. Noted treatment: 15 Gy SBRT to primary tumor, nephrectomy 4 weeks later. The table came from immunoSEQ multiplex PCR; TCRdb's copy has only in-frame clones and leaves some out. The sample has approximately 90,000 clones, 75% to 90% seen once. The sample in question was blood, obtained from a patient whose treatment included radiotherapy and nephrectomy. All receptors come from a man between 50 and 59 years old with renal cell carcinoma.

As to this clone: This CDR3 is also generated by other DNA sequences in the sample. CDR3 region: CASSTPRGTANTGELFF. CDR3 DNA: TGTGCCAGCAGTACCCCACGGGGGACAGCGAACACCGGGGAGCTGTTTTTT. The chain joins TRBV27 to TRBJ2-2; maybe TRBD1 (7 bases). Per germline, CDR1 MNHEY and CDR2 SMNVEV (reference sequence). Deletions cut 5 bases from V and 0 bases from J, with 16 bases between. The CDR3 covers 17 residues.

The rearrangement joins TRBV6-4 to TRBJ2-5, with D possibly being TRBD2 (7 bases). This CDR3 contains 14 residues. Germline CDR1 MRHNA, CDR2 SNTAGT. Trimming took 4 bases from V and 3 from J, leaving 12 bases between them. CDR3 nucleotide sequence: TGTGCCAGCAGTGTGAGGGGGGGCGAAGAGACCCAGTACTTC. As protein: CASSVRGGEETQYF.

The chain is built from TRBV10-3 and TRBJ2-1; D uncertain. V was pared by 5 bases and J by 3 bases, with 8 bases between. This CDR3 has 13 amino acids. Germline-derived CDR1 and CDR2 are ENHRY and SYGVKD. DNA for the CDR3: TGTGCCATCAGTCCGGGTTTCTACAATGAGCAGTTCTTC. It yields the protein CAISPGFYNEQFF.

The V and J genes are TRBV27 and TRBJ2-3; a possible D gene is TRBD2 (6 bases). The CDR3 runs 15 residues. V dropped 3 bases and J dropped 1 base, with 11 bases sitting between them. CDR1 and CDR2 (germline): MNHEY, SMNVEV (reference sequence). CDR3 DNA: TGTGCCAGCAGTTTGGGGGGTCAGGGCACAGATACGCAGTATTTT. Its translation: CASSLGGQGTDTQYF.

This clone appeared once. This chain uses TRBV5-7 with TRBJ2-7; TRBD2 aligns across 12 bases. TRBV5-7 is given ORF status, its function remaining uncertain. The CDR3 is made up of 19 amino acids. The trim removed 0 bases at V and 3 bases at J, leaving 13 bases unmatched. The CDR3 DNA follows: TGTGCCAGCAGCTTGGTGTTGTCGACTAGCGGGGGCGCGCTCTACGAGCAGTACTTC. Its protein product is CASSLVLSTSGGALYEQYF.

The chain couples TRBV13 to TRBJ2-7; D possibly corresponds to TRBD1 (5 bases). V lost 5 bases, J lost 6 bases, and 14 bases lay in between. Germline V gene sequence: CDR1 PRHDT, CDR2 FYEKMQ (reference sequence). CDR3 length: 13 residues. Here the CDR3 reads CASSGSGAGEQYF. As DNA, the CDR3 is TGTGCCAGCAGCGGTTCTGGGGCCGGCGAGCAGTACTTC.

The chain joins TRBV10-3 to TRBJ2-2; no definite D call. CDR1 is ENHRY, CDR2 SYGVKD, per germline. The germline V and J ends were trimmed by 0 bases and 0 bases, with 2 bases remaining between them. The CDR3 extends over 14 amino acids. The CDR3 sequence: CAISESPNTGELFF. DNA of the CDR3: TGTGCCATCAGTGAGTCCCCGAACACCGGGGAGCTGTTTTTT.

The count of this clone is one. This chain connects TRBV9 to TRBJ1-6; the match to TRBD1 covers 9 bases. This CDR3 is 15 amino acids long. The ends lost 4 bases at V and 6 bases at J; junction bases unmatched: 5. Germline V gene lookup returns CDR1 SGDLS and CDR2 YYNGEE. The CDR3, as DNA: TGTGCCAGCAGCAAACAGGGGGCCGCTAATTCACCCCTCCACTTT. Its translation is CASSKQGAANSPLHF. Full variable domain (missing parts from reference TRBV9 and TRBJ1-6): DSGVTQTPKHLITATGQRVTLRCSPRSGDLSVYWYQQSLDQGLQFLIQYYNGEERAKGNILERFSAQQFPDLHSELNLSSLELGDSALYFCASSKQGAANSPLHFGNGTRLTVT.

The chain is built from TRBV7-2 and TRBJ2-2, with TRBD2 matching 7 bases. Losses at the gene ends were 6 bases for V and 6 bases for J; bases not matched to a gene: 10. Per germline, CDR1 SGHTA and CDR2 FQGNSA. This CDR3 contains 15 residues. Here the CDR3 reads CASSSGLGGAGELFF. The CDR3, as DNA: TGTGCCAGCAGTTCTGGACTAGGAGGGGCCGGGGAGCTGTTTTTT.

The V call is TRBV27, the J call TRBJ2-3, with a tentative D call TRBD2 (5 bases). The germline V and J ends were trimmed by 6 bases and 6 bases, with 22 bases remaining between them. Germline values: CDR1 MNHEY, CDR2 SMNVEV (reference sequence). This CDR3 spans 16 amino acids. The CDR3 DNA sequence: TGTGCCAGCAGACCCGACCCACTAGGAGGAACGGATACGCAGTATTTT. Protein product: CASRPDPLGGTDTQYF.